A single sample gave rise to the 3 T cell receptor beta chains below, sequenced in a study of breast tumors, draining lymph nodes, adjacent tissues. The lymph nodes were axillary draining lymph nodes from breast cancer patients. TCRdb processed the multiplex PCR reads anew with MiXCR; each CDR3 protein has one entry. This sample has about 180,000 distinct CDR3 sequences, with 30% to 35% found just once. Sequencing was performed on axillary lymph node tissue. These receptors originate from a female donor with breast cancer. Some clones in this sample may be carry-over from other donors' samples.

The count of this clonotype is one. Since the CDR3 does not end with the conserved phenylalanine or tryptophan, this likely comes from a read error. The chain uses TRBV9 and TRBJ1-6, with D possibly TRBD1 on 5 matching bases. CDR1 and CDR2 (germline): SGDLS, YYNGEE. CDR3 length: 13 residues. V was cut by 4 bases and J by 10 bases, with 12 bases left in between. CDR3 in DNA: TGTGCCAGCAGCCTCTATGGGGGGTCACCCCTCCACTCC. Its translation is CASSLYGGSPLHS.

This clonotype was counted ten times or more. The chain recombines TRBV12-3 or TRBV12-4 with TRBJ2-5, with a tentative D call TRBD2 (6 bases). The V end lost 3 bases, the J end lost 5 bases, and 13 bases lay between the germline ends. The CDR3 is 14 residues long. The CDR3 DNA reads TGTGCCAGCAGTTTTGGAGGGGCGATCGAGACCCAGTACTTC. It specifies CASSFGGAIETQYF.

The sample holds many counts of this clonotype. This chain uses TRBV7-8 with TRBJ2-3, with 9 bases matching TRBD2. Germline CDR1 SGHVS, CDR2 FQNEAQ. The ends lost 3 bases at V and 7 bases at J; junction bases unmatched: 17. The CDR3 has 18 residues. CDR3 sequence: CASSFDGGGVSPAHTQYF. In DNA, the CDR3 is TGTGCCAGCAGCTTCGACGGCGGGGGGGTCTCCCCGGCACATACGCAGTATTTT. Based on the CDR3 plus reference TRBV7-8 and TRBJ2-3, the full variable domain is GAGVSQSPRYKVAKRGQDVALRCDPISGHVSLFWYQQALGQGPEFLTYFQNEAQLDKSGLPSDRFFAERPEGSVSTLKIQRTQQEDSAVYLCASSFDGGGVSPAHTQYFGPGTRLTVL.